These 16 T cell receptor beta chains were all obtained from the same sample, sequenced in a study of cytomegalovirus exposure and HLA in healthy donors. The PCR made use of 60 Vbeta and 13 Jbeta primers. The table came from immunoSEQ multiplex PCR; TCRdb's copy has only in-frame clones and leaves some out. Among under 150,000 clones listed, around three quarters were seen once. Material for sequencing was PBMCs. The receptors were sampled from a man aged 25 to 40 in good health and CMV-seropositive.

CDR3 nucleotide sequence: TGTGCCAGTAAACCTAGCGGGGGCTTCTACAATGAGCAGTTCTTC. This codes for CASKPSGGFYNEQFF. This sequence joins TRBV19 and TRBJ2-1; TRBD2 matches at 10 bases. The CDR3 is 15 residues long. Germline loops: CDR1 LNHDA, CDR2 SQIVND (reference sequence). With V trimmed by 7 bases and J by 3 bases, 6 bases remained unmatched.

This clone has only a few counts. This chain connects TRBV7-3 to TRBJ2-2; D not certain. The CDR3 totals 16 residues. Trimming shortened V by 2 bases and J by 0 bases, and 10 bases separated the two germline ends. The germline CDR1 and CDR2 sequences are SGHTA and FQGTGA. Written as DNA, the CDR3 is TGTGCCAGCAGCTTACTTCAGCGTCCGAACACCGGGGAGCTGTTTTTT. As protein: CASSLLQRPNTGELFF.

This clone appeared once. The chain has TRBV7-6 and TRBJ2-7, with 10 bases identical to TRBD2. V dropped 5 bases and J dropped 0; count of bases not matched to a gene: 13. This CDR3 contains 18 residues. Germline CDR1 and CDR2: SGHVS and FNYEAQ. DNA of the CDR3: TGTGCCAGCAGCCCCTATAGCGGGGGGACGACCAGCTCCTACGAGCAGTACTTC. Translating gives CASSPYSGGTTSSYEQYF.

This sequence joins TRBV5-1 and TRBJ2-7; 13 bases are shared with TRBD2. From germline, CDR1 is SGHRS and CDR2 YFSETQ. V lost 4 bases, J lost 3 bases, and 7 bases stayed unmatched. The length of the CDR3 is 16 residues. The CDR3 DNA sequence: TGCGCCAGCAGCCTCGGACTAGCGGGGGTCTACTACGAGCAGTACTTC. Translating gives CASSLGLAGVYYEQYF.

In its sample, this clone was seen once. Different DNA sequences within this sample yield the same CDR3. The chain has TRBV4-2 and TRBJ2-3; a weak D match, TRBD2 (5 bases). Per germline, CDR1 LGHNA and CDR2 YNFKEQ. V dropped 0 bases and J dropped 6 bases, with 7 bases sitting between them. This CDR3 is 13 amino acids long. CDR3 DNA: TGTGCCAGCAGCCAAGATAGAGGGGATACGCAGTATTTT. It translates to CASSQDRGDTQYF.

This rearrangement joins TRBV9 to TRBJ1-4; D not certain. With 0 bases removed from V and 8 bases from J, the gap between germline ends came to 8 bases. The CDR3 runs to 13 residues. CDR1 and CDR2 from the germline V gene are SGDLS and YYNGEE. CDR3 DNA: TGTGCCAGCAGCGTAGGTGGCGGGGAAAAACTGTTTTTT. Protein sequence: CASSVGGGEKLFF.

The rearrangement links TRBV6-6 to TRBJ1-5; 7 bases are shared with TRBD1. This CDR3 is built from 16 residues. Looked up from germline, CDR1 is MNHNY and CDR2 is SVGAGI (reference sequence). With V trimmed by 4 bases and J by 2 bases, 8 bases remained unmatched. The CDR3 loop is CASSSSRQGRNQPQHF. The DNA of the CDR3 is TGTGCCAGCAGTTCCTCAAGACAGGGCCGCAATCAGCCCCAGCATTTT.

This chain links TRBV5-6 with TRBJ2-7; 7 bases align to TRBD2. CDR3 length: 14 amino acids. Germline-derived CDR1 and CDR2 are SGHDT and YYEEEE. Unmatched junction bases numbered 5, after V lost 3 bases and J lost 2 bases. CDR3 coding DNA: TGTGCCAGCAGCTCGGGGGGAGGGGCCTACGAGCAGTACTTC. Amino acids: CASSSGGGAYEQYF.

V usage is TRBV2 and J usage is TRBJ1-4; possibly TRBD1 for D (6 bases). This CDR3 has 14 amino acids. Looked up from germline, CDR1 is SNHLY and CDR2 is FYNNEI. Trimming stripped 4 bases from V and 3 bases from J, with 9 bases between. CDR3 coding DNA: TGTGCCAGCAGTGGAGGGACACCTAATGAAAAACTGTTTTTT. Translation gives CASSGGTPNEKLFF.

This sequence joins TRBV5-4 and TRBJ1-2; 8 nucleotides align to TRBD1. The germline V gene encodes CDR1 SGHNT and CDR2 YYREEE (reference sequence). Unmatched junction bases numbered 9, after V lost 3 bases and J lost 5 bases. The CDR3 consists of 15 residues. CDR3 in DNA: TGTGCCAGCAGCTCAGCCGGACAGGGACTATATGGCTACACCTTC. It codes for CASSSAGQGLYGYTF.

The CDR3 coding sequence is TGTGCCAGCAGGAGGGGGCATGGACAGGGTCGATTTGATGTGTCACCCCTCCACTTT. It codes for CASRRGHGQGRFDVSPLHF. The chain employs TRBV2 and TRBJ1-6; 8 bases match TRBD1. CDR1 is SNHLY and CDR2 is FYNNEI in the germline V gene. The CDR3 is 19 amino acids. Germline trimming cut 6 bases from V and 10 bases from J; bases unmatched to any gene: 23.

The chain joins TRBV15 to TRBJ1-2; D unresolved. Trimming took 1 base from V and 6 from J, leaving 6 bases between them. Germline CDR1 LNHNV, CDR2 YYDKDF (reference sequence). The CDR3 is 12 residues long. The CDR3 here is CATSRGANGYTF. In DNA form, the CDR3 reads TGTGCCACCAGCAGAGGGGCGAATGGCTACACCTTC.

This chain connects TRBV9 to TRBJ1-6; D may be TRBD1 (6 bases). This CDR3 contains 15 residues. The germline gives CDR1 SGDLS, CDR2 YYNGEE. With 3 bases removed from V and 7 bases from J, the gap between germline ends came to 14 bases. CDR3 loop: CASSAEGGGNSPLHF. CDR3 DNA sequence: TGTGCCAGCAGCGCCGAGGGAGGGGGAAATTCACCCCTCCACTTT.

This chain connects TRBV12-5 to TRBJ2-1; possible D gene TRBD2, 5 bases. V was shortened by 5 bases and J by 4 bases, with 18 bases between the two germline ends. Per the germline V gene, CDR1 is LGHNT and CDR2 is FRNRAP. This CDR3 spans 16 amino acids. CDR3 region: CASGLRGRGSYNEQFF. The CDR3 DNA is TGTGCTAGTGGTCTGCGCGGTCGGGGTTCATACAATGAGCAGTTCTTC.

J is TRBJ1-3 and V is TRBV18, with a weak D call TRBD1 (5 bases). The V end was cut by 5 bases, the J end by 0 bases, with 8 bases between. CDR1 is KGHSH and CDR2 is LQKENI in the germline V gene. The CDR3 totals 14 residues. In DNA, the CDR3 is TGTGCCAGCTCAGAGGACATCTCTGGAAACACCATATATTTT. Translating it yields CASSEDISGNTIYF.

The CDR3 DNA sequence: TGTGCCAGCAGCGGGGACAGGGGGCTGAACACCGGGGAGCTGTTTTTT. As protein: CASSGDRGLNTGELFF. This rearrangement joins TRBV5-8 to TRBJ2-2, with 12 nucleotides matching TRBD1. The length of the CDR3 is 16 residues. V gave up 4 bases and J gave up 1 base; unmatched junction bases: 2. CDR1 and CDR2 (germline): SGHTS, YDEGEE.